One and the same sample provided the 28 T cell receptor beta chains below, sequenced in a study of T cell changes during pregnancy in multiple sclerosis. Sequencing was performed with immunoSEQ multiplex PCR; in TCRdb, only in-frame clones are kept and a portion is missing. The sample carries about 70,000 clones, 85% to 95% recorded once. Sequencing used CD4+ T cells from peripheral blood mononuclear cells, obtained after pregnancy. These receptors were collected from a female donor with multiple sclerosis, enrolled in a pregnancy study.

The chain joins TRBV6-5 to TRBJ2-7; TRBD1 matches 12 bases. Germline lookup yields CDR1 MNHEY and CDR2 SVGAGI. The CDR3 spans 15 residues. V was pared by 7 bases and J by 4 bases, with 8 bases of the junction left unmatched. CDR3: CASTGGGQGAYEQYF. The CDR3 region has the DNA TGTGCCAGCACCGGAGGGGGACAGGGGGCGTACGAGCAGTACTTC.

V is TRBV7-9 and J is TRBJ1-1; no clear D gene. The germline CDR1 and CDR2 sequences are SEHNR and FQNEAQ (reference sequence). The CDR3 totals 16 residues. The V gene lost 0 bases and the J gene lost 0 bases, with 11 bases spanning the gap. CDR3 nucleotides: TGTGCCAGCAGCTTAGCAACCTTCTACTTGAACACTGAAGCTTTCTTT. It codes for CASSLATFYLNTEAFF.

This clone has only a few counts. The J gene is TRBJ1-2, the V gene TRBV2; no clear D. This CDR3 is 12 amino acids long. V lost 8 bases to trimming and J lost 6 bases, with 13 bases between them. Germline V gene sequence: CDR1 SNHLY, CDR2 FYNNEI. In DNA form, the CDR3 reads TGTGCCAGCGGCGGCCGTTTTGATGGCTACACCTTC. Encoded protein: CASGGRFDGYTF.

CDR3 DNA: TGTGCCAGCAGCAGGGGACAGGGTAACACCGGGGAGCTGTTTTTT. Encoded protein: CASSRGQGNTGELFF. J is TRBJ2-2 and V is TRBV9; 9 positions match TRBD1. This CDR3 is built from 15 residues. J gave up 2 bases and V 4 bases, and 3 bases lay outside the gene matches. The V gene's germline CDR1 is SGDLS and CDR2 YYNGEE.

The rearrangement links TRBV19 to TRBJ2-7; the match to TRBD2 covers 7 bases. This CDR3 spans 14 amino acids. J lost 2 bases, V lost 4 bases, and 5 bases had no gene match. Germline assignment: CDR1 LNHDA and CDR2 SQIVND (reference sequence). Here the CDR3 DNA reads TGTGCCAGTAGTACTAGCGGAGATACCTACGAGCAGTACTTC. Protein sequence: CASSTSGDTYEQYF.

CDR3 amino acids: CASSLRGGAGANVLTF. CDR3 nucleotides: TGTGCCAGCAGCTTAAGGGGCGGGGCTGGGGCCAACGTCCTGACTTTC. The chain links TRBV7-3 to TRBJ2-6; tentative D call: TRBD2 (6 bases). Trimming shortened V by 1 base and J by 2 bases, and 9 bases separated the two germline ends. The CDR3 covers 16 residues. CDR1 and CDR2 from the germline V gene are SGHTA and FQGTGA.

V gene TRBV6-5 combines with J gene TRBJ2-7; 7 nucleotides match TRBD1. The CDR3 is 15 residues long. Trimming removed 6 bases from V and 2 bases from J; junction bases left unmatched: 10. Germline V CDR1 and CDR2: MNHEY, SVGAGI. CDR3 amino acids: CASSQGRQGPYEQYF. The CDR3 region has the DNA TGTGCCAGCAGCCAAGGCCGACAGGGACCCTACGAGCAGTACTTC.

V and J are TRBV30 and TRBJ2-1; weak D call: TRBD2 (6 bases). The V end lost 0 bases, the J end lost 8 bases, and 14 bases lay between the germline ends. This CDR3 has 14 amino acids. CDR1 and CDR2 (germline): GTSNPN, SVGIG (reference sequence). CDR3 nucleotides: TGTGCCTGGAGTGTACAGGAAGGGAGGCATGAGCAGTTCTTC. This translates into CAWSVQEGRHEQFF.

CDR3 loop: CASSLAGQTNVLTF. DNA for the CDR3: TGTGCCAGCAGCTTAGCCGGACAGACCAACGTCCTGACTTTC. J is TRBJ2-6 and V is TRBV11-2; a weak D match, TRBD1 (6 bases). The V gene lost 1 base and the J gene lost 8 bases, with 9 bases spanning the gap. Looked up from germline, CDR1 is SGHAT and CDR2 is FQNNGV. The CDR3 has 14 residues.

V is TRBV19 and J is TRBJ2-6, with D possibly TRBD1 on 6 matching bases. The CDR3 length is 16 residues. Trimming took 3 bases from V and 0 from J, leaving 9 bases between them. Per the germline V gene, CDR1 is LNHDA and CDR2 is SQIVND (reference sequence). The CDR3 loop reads CASSMGAYSGANVLTF. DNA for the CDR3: TGTGCCAGTAGTATGGGGGCCTACTCTGGGGCCAACGTCCTGACTTTC.

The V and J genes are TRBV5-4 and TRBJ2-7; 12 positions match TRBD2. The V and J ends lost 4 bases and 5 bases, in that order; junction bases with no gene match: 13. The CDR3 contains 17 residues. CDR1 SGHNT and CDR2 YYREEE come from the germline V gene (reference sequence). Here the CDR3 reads CASSGTSGSRAGHEQYF. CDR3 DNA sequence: TGTGCCAGCAGCGGGACTAGCGGGTCCAGGGCTGGTCACGAGCAGTACTTC.

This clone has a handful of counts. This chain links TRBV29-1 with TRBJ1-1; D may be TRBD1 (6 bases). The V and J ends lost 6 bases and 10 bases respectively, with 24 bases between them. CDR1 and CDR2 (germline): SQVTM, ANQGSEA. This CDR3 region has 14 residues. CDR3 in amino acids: CSVRNFDRHLSAFF. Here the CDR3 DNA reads TGCAGCGTCAGAAACTTCGACAGGCACCTCTCAGCTTTCTTT.

CDR3 DNA sequence: TGTGCCAGCAGCACCCGGGACAGGGGAATTCGACTGTTTTTT. This encodes CASSTRDRGIRLFF. The chain recombines TRBV5-4 with TRBJ1-4; 10 nucleotides match TRBD1. Losses at the gene ends were 4 bases for V and 13 bases for J; bases not matched to a gene: 10. Germline V gene lookup returns CDR1 SGHNT and CDR2 YYREEE (reference sequence). CDR3 length: 14 residues.

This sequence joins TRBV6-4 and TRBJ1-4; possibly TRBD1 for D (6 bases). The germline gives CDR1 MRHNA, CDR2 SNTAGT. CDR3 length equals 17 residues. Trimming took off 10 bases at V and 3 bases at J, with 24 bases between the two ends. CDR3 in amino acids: CATHLTHREGANEKLFF. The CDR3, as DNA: TGTGCCACGCATCTCACCCACAGGGAAGGCGCTAATGAAAAACTGTTTTTT.

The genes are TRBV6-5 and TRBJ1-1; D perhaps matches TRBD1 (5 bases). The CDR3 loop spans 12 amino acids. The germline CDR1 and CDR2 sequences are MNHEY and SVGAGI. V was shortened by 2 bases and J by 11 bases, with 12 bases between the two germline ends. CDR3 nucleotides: TGTGCCAGCAGTTACCGGGACGGAGGGGCTTTCTTT. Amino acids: CASSYRDGGAFF.

CDR3 coding DNA: TGTGCCAGTAGTGGGGGACAGGGTTTTGGGGAGCTGTTTTTT. It specifies CASSGGQGFGELFF. The rearrangement links TRBV19 to TRBJ2-2, with 9 positions matching TRBD1. CDR1 is LNHDA, CDR2 SQIVND, per germline (reference sequence). This CDR3 comprises 14 residues. The trim removed 5 bases at V and 8 bases at J, leaving 6 bases unmatched.

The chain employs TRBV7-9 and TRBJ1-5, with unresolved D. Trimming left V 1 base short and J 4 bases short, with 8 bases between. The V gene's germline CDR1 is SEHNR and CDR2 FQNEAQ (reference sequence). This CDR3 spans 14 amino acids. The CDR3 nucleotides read TGTGCCAGCAGCTTAGGGGCAAGGAATCAGCCCCAGCATTTT. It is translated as CASSLGARNQPQHF.

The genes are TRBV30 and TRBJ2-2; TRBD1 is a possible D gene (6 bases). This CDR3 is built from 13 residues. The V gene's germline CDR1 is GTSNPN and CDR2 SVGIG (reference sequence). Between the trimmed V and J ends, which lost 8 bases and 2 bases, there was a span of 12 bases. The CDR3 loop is CARGGYNTGELFF. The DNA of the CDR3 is TGTGCCCGAGGGGGTTACAACACCGGGGAGCTGTTTTTT.

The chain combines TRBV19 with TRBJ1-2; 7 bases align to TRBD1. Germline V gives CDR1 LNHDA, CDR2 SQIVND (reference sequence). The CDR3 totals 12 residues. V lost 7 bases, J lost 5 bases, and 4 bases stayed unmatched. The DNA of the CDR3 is TGTGCCAGTAAAAGACAGGGTTATGGCTACACCTTC. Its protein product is CASKRQGYGYTF.

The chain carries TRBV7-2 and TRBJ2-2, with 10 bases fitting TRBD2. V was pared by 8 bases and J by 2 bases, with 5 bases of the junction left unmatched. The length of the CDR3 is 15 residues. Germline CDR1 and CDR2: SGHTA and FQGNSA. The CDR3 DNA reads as TGTGCCAGCTCCGCTAGCGGGAGAAACACCGGGGAGCTGTTTTTT. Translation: CASSASGRNTGELFF.

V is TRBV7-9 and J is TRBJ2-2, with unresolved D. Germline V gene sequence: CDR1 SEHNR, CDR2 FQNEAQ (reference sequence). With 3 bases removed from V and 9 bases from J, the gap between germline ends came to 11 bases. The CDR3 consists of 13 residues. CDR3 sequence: CASSFIRGWELFF. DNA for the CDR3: TGTGCCAGCAGCTTTATCAGAGGATGGGAGCTGTTTTTT.

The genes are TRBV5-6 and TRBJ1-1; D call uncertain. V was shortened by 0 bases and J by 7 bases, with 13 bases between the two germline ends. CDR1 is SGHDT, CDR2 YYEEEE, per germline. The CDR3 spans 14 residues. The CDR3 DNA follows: TGTGCCAGCAGCTTGGATGGCGGTGCCATTGAAGCTTTCTTT. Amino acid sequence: CASSLDGGAIEAFF.

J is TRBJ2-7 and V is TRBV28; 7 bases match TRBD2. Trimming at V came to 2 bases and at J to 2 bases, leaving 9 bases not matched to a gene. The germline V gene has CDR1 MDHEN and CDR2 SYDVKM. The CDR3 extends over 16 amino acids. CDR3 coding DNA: TGTGCCAGCAGTTTAAGTCTAGGGGAGGGCGCCTACGAGCAGTACTTC. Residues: CASSLSLGEGAYEQYF.

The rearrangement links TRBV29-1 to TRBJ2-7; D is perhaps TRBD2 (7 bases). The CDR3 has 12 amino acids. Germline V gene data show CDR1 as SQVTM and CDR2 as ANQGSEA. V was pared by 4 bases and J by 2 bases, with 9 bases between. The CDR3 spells CSVVGGPYEQYF. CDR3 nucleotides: TGCAGCGTTGTGGGGGGGCCCTACGAGCAGTACTTC.

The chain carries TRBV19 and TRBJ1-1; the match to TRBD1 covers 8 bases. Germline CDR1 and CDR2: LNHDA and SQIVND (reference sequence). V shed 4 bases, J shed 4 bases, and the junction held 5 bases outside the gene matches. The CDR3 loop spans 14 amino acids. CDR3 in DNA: TGTGCCAGTAGTAAGAGCGGACAGGGCACTGAAGCTTTCTTT. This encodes CASSKSGQGTEAFF.

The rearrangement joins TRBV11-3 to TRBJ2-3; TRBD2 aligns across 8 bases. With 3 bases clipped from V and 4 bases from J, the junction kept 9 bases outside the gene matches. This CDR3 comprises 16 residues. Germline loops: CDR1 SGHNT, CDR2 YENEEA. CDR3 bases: TGTGCCAGCAGCTTGTCTGGTCCGGGAGGGCCAGATACGCAGTATTTT. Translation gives CASSLSGPGGPDTQYF.

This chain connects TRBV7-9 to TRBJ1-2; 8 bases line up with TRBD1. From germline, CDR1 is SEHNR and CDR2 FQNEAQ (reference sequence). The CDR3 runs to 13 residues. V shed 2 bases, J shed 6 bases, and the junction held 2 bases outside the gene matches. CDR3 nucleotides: TGTGCCAGCAGCTTACAGGGGGCCCATGGCTACACCTTC. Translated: CASSLQGAHGYTF.

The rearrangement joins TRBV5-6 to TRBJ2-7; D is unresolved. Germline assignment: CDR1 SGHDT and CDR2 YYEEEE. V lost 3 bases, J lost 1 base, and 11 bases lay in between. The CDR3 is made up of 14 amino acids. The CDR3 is CASSYTGSSYEQYF. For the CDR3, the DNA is TGTGCCAGCAGCTATACCGGGTCTTCCTACGAGCAGTACTTC.